This TCR beta chain appears in the sequencing data of a study of vaccination effects on CD4 cells after COVID-19. With around ten days of culture completed, CD4+ T cells were isolated. With respect to this clone: Its cognate antigen is unknown.

Assay: immunoSEQ multiplex PCR; the TCRdb copy retains only in-frame clones and omits some. The sample contains about 47,000 clones, about 80% of which appear only once. The TCR was taken from a human donor who had a prior SARS-CoV-2 infection. Material: CD4+ T cells from PBMCs cultured without peptide, obtained before COVID-19 vaccination.

The CDR3 DNA is TGTGCCAGCAGTTGGGTCACTGAAGCTTTCTTT. Its protein is CASSWVTEAFF. The chain joins TRBV2 to TRBJ1-1, with D unresolved. CDR3 length: 11 residues. Germline V gene data show CDR1 as SNHLY and CDR2 as FYNNEI. Deletions cut 5 bases from V and 4 bases from J, with 5 bases between.